This T cell receptor beta chain was obtained from a study of regulatory T cells in long-lasting Graves disease. Study as a whole: Persistent cases were those of Graves' disease that involved over 5 years of antithyroid drugs with positive TSH receptor antibodies.

Time point denoted: persistent/refractory GD, antithyroid drugs over 5 years with positive TRAb. PBMC-extracted RNA yielded the TCR library. Germline lookup yields CDR1 MDHEN and CDR2 SYDVKM. V lost 3 bases, J lost 3 bases, and 6 bases lay in between. The CDR3 has 12 amino acids. Study findings and constraints: TRBV28, TRBJ1-2 and TRBJ2-5 emerged as the favored segments in persistent disease. Persistent Graves' disease cases displayed lower TCR diversity than newly diagnosed ones. A greater number of public clonotypes (2,741) was shared by persistent patients than by new patients (around 970).

In this sample, this clonotype turned up many times. Its antigen is unknown. Combining iRepertoire HTBI primers with Arm-PCR of CDR3 regions, the authors built TCR beta libraries. MiXCR, applied by TCRdb to the multiplex PCR reads, yields one record per CDR3 protein. The profile shows fewer than 550,000 distinct CDR3 sequences, about a fifth of them singletons. The starting material was peripheral blood mononuclear cells (PBMCs), obtained when the disease was refractory, from a patient treated with antithyroid drugs. V usage is TRBV28 and J usage is TRBJ2-7; D not certain. The clonotype originates from a female donor with Graves disease. For the CDR3, the DNA is TGTGCCAGCAGTTTGGCCTACTACGAGCAGTACTTC. Its protein product is CASSLAYYEQYF.